A single sample is the source of the 10 T cell receptor beta chains below, sequenced in a study of molecular identifiers for immune sequencing clone quantification. Via MiXCR, TCRdb re-called the PCR reads, giving one row per CDR3 protein. The sample has 68,000 or so distinct CDR3 sequences; 15% to 20% are singletons. Sequencing was performed on naive CD8+ T cells from blood, with Jurkat cell RNA spiked in. Regarding subset: FACS-sorted CD8+CD4-CCR7+CD45RA+ naive T cells. These receptors came from a human donor in good health. Some libraries in this study had Jurkat cell RNA spiked in.

This clonotype was recorded at least ten times. Here the CDR3 reads CASSFSVLPRRNGTQYF. The CDR3 DNA reads as TGTGCCAGCTCATTCAGTGTACTCCCCCGCCGCAATGGGACCCAGTACTTC. The chain recombines TRBV6-1 with TRBJ2-5; no firm D call. The V end was cut by 8 bases, the J end by 7 bases, with 29 bases between. This CDR3 spans 17 amino acids. Germline loops: CDR1 MNHNS, CDR2 SASEGT.

To note about this clonotype: A read error is possible here, since a much larger clone lies one base away. The rearrangement joins TRBV27 to TRBJ2-5, with 9 positions matching TRBD2. The CDR3 is 16 amino acids. Per the germline V gene, CDR1 is MNHEY and CDR2 is SMNVEV (reference sequence). The CDR3, as DNA: TGTGCCAGCAGTTTATTTCCTAGCGGGACTCAAGAGGCCCAGTACTTC. As protein: CASSLFPSGTQEAQYF.

This clonotype showed up many times. This chain joins TRBV27 and TRBJ2-5; 8 nucleotides agree with TRBD1. This CDR3 contains 14 residues. V was clipped by 6 bases and J by 5 bases; unmatched bases: 8. CDR1 is MNHEY and CDR2 is SMNVEV in the germline V gene (reference sequence). The CDR3 region has the DNA TGTGCCAGCAGCAATACAGGGGGTTTGGAGACCCAGTACTTC. This encodes CASSNTGGLETQYF.

The J gene is TRBJ1-2, the V gene TRBV2, with no clear D. Trimming cost V 3 bases and J 4 bases, with 9 bases left between them. The CDR3 runs to 13 residues. Germline values: CDR1 SNHLY, CDR2 FYNNEI. The CDR3 spells CASSEEGPYGYTF. Written as DNA, the CDR3 is TGTGCCAGCAGTGAGGAGGGCCCCTATGGCTACACCTTC.

This clonotype was detected ten times or more. This chain connects TRBV30 to TRBJ2-2; D remains ambiguous. Germline lookup yields CDR1 GTSNPN and CDR2 SVGIG (reference sequence). V lost 0 bases and J lost 7, with 6 bases in between. The CDR3 spans 12 residues. The CDR3 nucleotides are TGTGCCTGGAGTGTACGCAGCGGGGAGCTGTTTTTT. Translating it yields CAWSVRSGELFF.

Ten or more counts support this clonotype. The chain joins TRBV2 to TRBJ2-7; D is tentatively TRBD1 or TRBD2 (6 bases each). Between the trimmed V and J ends, which lost 1 base and 2 bases, there was a span of 12 bases. Germline CDR1 SNHLY, CDR2 FYNNEI. The CDR3 is 15 residues long. Here the CDR3 reads CASSEEPGGAYEQYF. The CDR3 DNA reads as TGTGCCAGCAGTGAAGAACCCGGGGGCGCCTACGAGCAGTACTTC.

This clonotype showed up many times. This chain links TRBV6-5 with TRBJ2-3; weak D call: TRBD2 (5 bases). Between the trimmed V and J ends, which lost 4 bases and 3 bases, there was a span of 14 bases. This CDR3 is 15 amino acids long. In germline, CDR1 is MNHEY, CDR2 SVGAGI. CDR3 sequence reads: CASSSLGMGTDTQYF. In DNA, the CDR3 is TGTGCCAGCAGTTCTCTCGGGATGGGGACAGATACGCAGTATTTT.

This clonotype was recorded at least ten times. The CDR3: CASSSWQGLPLDEQYF. The CDR3 DNA follows: TGTGCCAGTAGCTCATGGCAAGGACTACCTCTTGACGAGCAGTACTTC. This rearrangement joins TRBV19 to TRBJ2-7; D is perhaps TRBD2 (6 bases). Deletions cut 6 bases from V and 5 bases from J, with 23 bases between. Germline CDR1 LNHDA, CDR2 SQIVND (reference sequence). CDR3 length equals 16 residues. The full variable domain, with the rest looked up from reference TRBV19 and TRBJ2-7, is DGGITQSPKYLFRKEGQNVTLSCEQNLNHDAMYWYRQDPGQGLRLIYYSQIVNDFQKGDIAEGYSVSREKKESFPLTVTSAQKNPTAFYLCASSSWQGLPLDEQYFGPGTRLTVT.

A note on this clonotype: A read error may be the cause here, since a much bigger clone is one base away. The chain combines TRBV6-5 with TRBJ2-7, with 8 bases lining up with TRBD1. The CDR3 totals 14 residues. Germline V gives CDR1 MNHEY, CDR2 SVGAGI. The CDR3 DNA sequence: TGTGCCTGCAGTTACGATGGGACAGGCCCCGAGCAGTACTTC. Protein: CACSYDGTGPEQYF.

This clonotype was seen ten or more times. The chain employs TRBV12-3 or TRBV12-4 and TRBJ2-2; maybe TRBD2 (6 bases). Between the trimmed V and J ends, which lost 3 bases and 1 base, there was a span of 12 bases. The CDR3 spans 16 residues. As DNA, the CDR3 is TGTGCCAGCAGTTTTACCCCGGGAGAGAACACCGGGGAGCTGTTTTTT. Translating it yields CASSFTPGENTGELFF.